This section outlines one T cell receptor beta chain sequence together with its context. The junction shows a germline mismatch at one end, possibly a read error. The data are from a study of cytomegalovirus exposure and HLA in healthy donors. Germline values: CDR1 SEHNR, CDR2 FQNEAQ (reference sequence). There are 16 residues in the CDR3. The study ran its PCR with 60 Vbeta and 13 Jbeta primers. Assay: immunoSEQ multiplex PCR; the TCRdb copy retains only in-frame clones and omits some. The top ten hold about 1% of the sample, which has roughly 130,000 clones, roughly 80% seen once. The sample consisted of PBMCs. This sequence was found in a man aged 18 to 30 in good health and CMV-seronegative. This chain connects TRBV7-9 to TRBJ2-2; D gene unclear. The CDR3 sequence is CSSSLALELRAGELFF. CDR3 sequence (DNA): TGTTCCAGCAGCTTAGCCCTTGAGTTACGGGCCGGGGAGCTGTTTTTT. Complete variable domain (other parts from reference TRBV7-9 and TRBJ2-2): DTGVSQNPRHKITKRGQNVTFRCDPISEHNRLYWYRQTLGQGPEFLTYFQNEAQLEKSRLLSDRFSAERPKGSFSTLEIQRTEQGDSAMYLCSSSLALELRAGELFFGEGSRLTVL.